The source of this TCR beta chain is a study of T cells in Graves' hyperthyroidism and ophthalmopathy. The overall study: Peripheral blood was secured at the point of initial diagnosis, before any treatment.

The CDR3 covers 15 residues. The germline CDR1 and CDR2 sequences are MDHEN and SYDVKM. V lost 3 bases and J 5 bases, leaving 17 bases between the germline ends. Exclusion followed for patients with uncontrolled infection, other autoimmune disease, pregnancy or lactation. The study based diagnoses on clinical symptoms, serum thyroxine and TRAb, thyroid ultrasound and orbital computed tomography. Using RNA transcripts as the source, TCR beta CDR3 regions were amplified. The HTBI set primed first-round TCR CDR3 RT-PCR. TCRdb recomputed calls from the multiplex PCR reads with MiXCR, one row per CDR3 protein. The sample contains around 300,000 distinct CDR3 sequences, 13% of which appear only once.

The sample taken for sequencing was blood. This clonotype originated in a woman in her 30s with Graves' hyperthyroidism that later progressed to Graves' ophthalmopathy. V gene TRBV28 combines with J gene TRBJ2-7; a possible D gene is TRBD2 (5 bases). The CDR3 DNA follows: TGTGCCAGCAGTTTCGCGGGCCTAGGCGTCCACGAGCAGTACTTC. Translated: CASSFAGLGVHEQYF.